This T cell receptor beta chain was identified in a study of control samples from healthy donors and cancer patients. The protocol was immunoSEQ multiplex PCR, while the TCRdb copy is restricted to in-frame clones and leaves out a portion. This sample has approximately 100,000 clones, with approximately 90% found just once. The V gene lost 3 bases and the J gene lost 3 bases, with 9 bases spanning the gap. Germline V gene sequence: CDR1 SGHTA, CDR2 FQGNSA. CDR3 length equals 14 residues. The sequenced sample consisted of blood. The J gene is TRBJ1-3, the V gene TRBV7-2; a weak D match, TRBD1 (5 bases). This TCR was sampled from a woman aged 45-60 years in good health. The CDR3 DNA is TGTGCCAGCAGCTTGAAAGGGGATGGAAACACCATATATTTT. Amino acids: CASSLKGDGNTIYF.